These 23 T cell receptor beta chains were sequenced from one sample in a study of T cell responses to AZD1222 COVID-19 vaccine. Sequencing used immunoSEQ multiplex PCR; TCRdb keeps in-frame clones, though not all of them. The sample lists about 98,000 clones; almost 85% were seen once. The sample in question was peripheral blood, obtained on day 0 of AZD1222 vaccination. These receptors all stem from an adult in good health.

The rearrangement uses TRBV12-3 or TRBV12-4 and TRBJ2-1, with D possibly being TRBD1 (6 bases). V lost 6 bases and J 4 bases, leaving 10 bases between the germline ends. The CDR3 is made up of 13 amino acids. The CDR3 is CASRLDRYNEQFF. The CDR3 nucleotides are TGTGCCAGCAGGTTGGACAGATACAATGAGCAGTTCTTC.

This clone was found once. The CDR3 bases are TGTGCCAGCAGCATCTTAGGAGATAGCACAGATACGCAGTATTTT. This codes for CASSILGDSTDTQYF. The chain combines TRBV7-3 with TRBJ2-3; D unclear. The CDR3 totals 15 residues. Trimming shortened V by 5 bases and J by 0 bases, and 12 bases separated the two germline ends. Germline loops: CDR1 SGHTA, CDR2 FQGTGA.

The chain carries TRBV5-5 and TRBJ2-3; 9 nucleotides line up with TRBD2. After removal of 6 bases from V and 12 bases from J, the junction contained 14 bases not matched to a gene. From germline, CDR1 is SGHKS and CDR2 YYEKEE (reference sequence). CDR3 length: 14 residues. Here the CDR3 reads CASTRYEGLAIQYF. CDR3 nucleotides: TGTGCCAGCACGCGGTATGAGGGACTAGCTATCCAGTATTTT. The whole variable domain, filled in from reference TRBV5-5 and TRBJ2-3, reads DAGVTQSPTHLIKTRGQQVTLRCSPISGHKSVSWYQQVLGQGPQFIFQYYEKEERGRGNFPDRFSARQFPNYSSELNVNALLLGDSALYLCASTRYEGLAIQYFGPGTRLTVL.

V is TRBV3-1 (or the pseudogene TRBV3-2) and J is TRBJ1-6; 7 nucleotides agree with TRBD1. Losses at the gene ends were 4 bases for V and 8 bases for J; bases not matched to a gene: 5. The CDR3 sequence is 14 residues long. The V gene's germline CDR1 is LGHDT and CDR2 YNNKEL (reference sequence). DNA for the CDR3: TGTGCCAGCAGCCGGACAGGATCGGATTCACCCCTCCACTTT. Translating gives CASSRTGSDSPLHF.

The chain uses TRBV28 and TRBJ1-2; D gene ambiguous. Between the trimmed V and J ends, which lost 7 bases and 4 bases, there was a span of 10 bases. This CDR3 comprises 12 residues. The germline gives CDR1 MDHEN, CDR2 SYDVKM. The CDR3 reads CASISGSYGYTF. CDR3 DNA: TGTGCCAGCATCTCTGGGTCCTATGGCTACACCTTC.

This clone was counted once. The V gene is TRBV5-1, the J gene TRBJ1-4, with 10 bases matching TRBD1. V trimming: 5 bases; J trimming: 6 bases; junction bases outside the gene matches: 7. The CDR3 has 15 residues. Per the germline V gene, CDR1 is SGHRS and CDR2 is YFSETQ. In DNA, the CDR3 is TGCGCCAGCAGTTTCCTCGGGACAGGGGATGAAAAACTGTTTTTT. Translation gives CASSFLGTGDEKLFF.

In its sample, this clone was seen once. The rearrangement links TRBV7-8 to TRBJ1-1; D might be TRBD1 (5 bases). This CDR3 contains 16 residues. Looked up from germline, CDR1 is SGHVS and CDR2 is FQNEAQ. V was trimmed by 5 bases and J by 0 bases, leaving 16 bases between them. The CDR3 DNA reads TGTGCCAGCAGCCGACCCAGGGTTCTCATGAACACTGAAGCTTTCTTT. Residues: CASSRPRVLMNTEAFF.

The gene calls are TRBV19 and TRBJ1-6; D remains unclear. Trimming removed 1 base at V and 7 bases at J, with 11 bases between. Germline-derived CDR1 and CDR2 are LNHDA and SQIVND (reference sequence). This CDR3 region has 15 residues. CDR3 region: CASSIGIRGNSPLHF. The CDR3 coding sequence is TGTGCCAGTAGTATAGGAATCCGGGGAAATTCACCCCTCCACTTT. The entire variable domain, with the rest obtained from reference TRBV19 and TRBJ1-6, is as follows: DGGITQSPKYLFRKEGQNVTLSCEQNLNHDAMYWYRQDPGQGLRLIYYSQIVNDFQKGDIAEGYSVSREKKESFPLTVTSAQKNPTAFYLCASSIGIRGNSPLHFGNGTRLTVT.

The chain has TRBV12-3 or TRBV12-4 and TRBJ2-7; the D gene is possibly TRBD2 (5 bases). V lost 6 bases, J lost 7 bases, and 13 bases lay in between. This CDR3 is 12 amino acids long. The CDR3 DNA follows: TGTGCCAGCAGGACGGCACCGGGGGAGCAGTACTTC. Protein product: CASRTAPGEQYF.

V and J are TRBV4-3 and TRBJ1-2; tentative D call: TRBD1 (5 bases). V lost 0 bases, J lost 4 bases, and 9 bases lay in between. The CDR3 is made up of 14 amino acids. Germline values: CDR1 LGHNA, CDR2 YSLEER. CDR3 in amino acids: CASSQDRQPYGYTF. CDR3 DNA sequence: TGCGCCAGCAGCCAAGATCGACAGCCCTATGGCTACACCTTC.

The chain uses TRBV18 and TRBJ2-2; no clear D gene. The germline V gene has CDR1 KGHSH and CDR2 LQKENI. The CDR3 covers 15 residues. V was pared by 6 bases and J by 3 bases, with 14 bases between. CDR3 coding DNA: TGTGCCAGCTCTGCACTTCCAACGGACACCGGGGAGCTGTTTTTT. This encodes CASSALPTDTGELFF.

The CDR3 region is CARSLRESSYNEQFF. For the CDR3, the DNA is TGTGCCAGAAGCTTGCGGGAGAGCTCCTACAATGAGCAGTTCTTC. The V call is TRBV5-3, the J call TRBJ2-1, with D possibly matching TRBD2 (6 bases). TRBV5-3 is given ORF status, its function remaining uncertain. The CDR3 contains 15 residues. V lost 1 base to trimming and J lost 0 bases, with 8 bases between them.

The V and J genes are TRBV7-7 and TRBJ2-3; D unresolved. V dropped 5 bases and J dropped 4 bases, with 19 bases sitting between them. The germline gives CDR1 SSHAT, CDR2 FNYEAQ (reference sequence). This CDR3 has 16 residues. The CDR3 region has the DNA TGTGCCAGCAGCCCCAACGCGGAAAGGGCCGCAGATACGCAGTATTTT. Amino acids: CASSPNAERAADTQYF.

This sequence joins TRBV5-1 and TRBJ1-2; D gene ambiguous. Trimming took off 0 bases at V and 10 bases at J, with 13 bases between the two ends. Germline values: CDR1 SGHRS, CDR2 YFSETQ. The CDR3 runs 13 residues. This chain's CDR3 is CASSLEAPPPYTF. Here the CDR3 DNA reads TGCGCCAGCAGCTTGGAAGCTCCACCGCCCTACACCTTC. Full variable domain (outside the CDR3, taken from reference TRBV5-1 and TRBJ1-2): KAGVTQTPRYLIKTRGQQVTLSCSPISGHRSVSWYQQTPGQGLQFLFEYFSETQRNKGNFPGRFSGRQFSNSRSEMNVSTLELGDSALYLCASSLEAPPPYTFGSGTRLTVV.

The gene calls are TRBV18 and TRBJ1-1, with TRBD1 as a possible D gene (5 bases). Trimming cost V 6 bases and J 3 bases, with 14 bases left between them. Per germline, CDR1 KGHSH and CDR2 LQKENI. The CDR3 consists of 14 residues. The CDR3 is CASSPSLGDTEAFF. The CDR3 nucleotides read TGTGCCAGCTCCCCTAGTTTGGGGGACACTGAAGCTTTCTTT.

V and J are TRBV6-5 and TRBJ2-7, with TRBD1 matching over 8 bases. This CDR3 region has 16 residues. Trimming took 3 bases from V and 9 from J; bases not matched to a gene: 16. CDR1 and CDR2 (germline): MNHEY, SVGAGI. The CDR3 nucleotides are TGTGCCAGCAGTTATTATTCGGGACAGGTGCTACGTGGGCAGTACTTC. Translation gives CASSYYSGQVLRGQYF.

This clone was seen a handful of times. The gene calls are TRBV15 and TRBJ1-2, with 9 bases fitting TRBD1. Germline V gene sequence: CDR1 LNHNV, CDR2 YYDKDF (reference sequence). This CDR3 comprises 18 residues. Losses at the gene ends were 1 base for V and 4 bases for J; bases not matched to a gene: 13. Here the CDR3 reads CATSRGGQGSTGVYGYTF. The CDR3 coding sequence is TGTGCCACCAGCAGAGGTGGACAGGGGAGTACGGGGGTCTATGGCTACACCTTC.

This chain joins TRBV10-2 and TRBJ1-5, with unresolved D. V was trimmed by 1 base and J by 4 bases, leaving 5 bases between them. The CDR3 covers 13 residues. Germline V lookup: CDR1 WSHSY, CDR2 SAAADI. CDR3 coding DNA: TGCGCCAGCAGTGAGTTAGGGAATCAGCCCCAGCATTTT. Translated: CASSELGNQPQHF.

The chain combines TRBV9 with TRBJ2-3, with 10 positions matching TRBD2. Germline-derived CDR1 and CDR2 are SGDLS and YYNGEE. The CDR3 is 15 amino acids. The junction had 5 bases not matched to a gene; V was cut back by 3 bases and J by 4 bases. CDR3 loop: CASSGASGSADTQYF. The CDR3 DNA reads TGTGCCAGCAGCGGGGCTAGCGGGAGTGCAGATACGCAGTATTTT. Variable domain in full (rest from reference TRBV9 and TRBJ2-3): DSGVTQTPKHLITATGQRVTLRCSPRSGDLSVYWYQQSLDQGLQFLIQYYNGEERAKGNILERFSAQQFPDLHSELNLSSLELGDSALYFCASSGASGSADTQYFGPGTRLTVL.

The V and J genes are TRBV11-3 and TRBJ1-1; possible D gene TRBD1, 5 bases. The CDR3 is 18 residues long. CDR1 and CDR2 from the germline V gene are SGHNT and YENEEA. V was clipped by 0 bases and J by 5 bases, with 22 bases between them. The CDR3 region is CASSLDRDSNRLRTEAFF. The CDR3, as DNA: TGTGCCAGCAGCTTAGACCGGGACTCCAACCGATTGAGAACTGAAGCTTTCTTT.

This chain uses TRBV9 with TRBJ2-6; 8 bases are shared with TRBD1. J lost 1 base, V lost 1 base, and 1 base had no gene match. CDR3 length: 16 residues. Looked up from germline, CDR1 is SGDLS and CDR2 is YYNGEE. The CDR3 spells CASSVRDRSGANVLTF. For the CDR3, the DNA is TGTGCCAGCAGCGTACGGGACAGGTCTGGGGCCAACGTCCTGACTTTC.

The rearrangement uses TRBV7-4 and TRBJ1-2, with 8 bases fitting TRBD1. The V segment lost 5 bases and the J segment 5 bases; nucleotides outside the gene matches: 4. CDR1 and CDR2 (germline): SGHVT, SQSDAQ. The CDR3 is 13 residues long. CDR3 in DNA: TGTGCCAGCAGCCCGGGACAGGATTATGGCTACACCTTC. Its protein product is CASSPGQDYGYTF.

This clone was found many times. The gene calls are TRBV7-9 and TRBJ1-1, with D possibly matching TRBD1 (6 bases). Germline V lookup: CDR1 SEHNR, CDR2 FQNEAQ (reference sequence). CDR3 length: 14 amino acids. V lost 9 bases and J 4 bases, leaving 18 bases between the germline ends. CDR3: CASTEQGSATEAFF. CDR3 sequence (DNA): TGTGCCAGTACAGAACAGGGTTCCGCCACTGAAGCTTTCTTT.